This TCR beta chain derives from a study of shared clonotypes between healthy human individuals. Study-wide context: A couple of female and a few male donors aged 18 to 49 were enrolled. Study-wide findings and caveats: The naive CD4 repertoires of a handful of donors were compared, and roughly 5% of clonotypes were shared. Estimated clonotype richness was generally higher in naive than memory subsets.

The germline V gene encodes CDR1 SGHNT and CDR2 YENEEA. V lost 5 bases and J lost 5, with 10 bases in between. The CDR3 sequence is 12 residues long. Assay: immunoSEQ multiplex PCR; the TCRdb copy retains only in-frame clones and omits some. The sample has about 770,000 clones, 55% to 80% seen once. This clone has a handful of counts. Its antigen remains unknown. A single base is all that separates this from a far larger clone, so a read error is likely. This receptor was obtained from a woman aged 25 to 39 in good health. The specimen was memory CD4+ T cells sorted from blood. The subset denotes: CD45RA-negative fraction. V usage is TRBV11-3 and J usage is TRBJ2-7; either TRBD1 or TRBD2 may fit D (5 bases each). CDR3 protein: CASSPGTNEQYF. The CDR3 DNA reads TGTGCCAGCAGCCCCGGGACCAACGAGCAGTACTTC.